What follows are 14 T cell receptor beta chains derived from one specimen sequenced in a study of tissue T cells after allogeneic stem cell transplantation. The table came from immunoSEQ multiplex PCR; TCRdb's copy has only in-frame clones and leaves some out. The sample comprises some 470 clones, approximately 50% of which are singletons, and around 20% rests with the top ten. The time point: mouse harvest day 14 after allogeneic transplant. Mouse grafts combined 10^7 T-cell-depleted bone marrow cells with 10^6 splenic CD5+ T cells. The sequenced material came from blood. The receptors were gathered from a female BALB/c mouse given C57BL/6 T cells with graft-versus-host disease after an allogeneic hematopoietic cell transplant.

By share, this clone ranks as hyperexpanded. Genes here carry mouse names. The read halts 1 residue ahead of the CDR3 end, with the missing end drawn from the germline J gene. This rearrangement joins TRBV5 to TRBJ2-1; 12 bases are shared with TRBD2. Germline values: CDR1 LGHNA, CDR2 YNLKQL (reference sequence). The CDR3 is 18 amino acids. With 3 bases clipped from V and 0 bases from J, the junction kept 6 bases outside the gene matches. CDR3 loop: CASSHPGTGGLNYAEQFF. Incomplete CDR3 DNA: TGTGCCAGCAGCCATCCCGGGACTGGGGGGCTTAACTATGCTGAGCAGTTC.

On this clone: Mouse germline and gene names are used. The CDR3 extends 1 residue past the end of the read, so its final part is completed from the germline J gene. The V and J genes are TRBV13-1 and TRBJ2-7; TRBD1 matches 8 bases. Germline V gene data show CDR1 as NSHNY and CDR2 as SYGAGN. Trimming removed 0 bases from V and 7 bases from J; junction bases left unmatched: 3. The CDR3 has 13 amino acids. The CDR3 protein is CASSDGTGREQYF. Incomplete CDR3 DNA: TGTGCCAGCAGTGATGGGACAGGGAGGGAACAGTAC.

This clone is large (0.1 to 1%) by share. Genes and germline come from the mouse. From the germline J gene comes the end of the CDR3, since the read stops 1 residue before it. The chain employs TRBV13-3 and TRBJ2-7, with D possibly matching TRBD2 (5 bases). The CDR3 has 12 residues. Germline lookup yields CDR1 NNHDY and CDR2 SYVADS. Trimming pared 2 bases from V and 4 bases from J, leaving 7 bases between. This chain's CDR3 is CASSERTYEQYF. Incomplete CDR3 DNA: TGTGCCAGCAGTGAGCGGACTTATGAACAGTAC.

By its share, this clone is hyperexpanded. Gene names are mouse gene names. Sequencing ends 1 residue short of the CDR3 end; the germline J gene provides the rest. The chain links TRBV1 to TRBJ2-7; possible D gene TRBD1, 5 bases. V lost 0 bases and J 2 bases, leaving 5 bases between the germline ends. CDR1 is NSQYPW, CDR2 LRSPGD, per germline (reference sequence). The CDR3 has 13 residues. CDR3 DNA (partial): TGCACCTGCAGTGCAGAGGACACCTATGAACAGTAC. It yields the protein CTCSAEDTYEQY. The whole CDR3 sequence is CTCSAEDTYEQYF. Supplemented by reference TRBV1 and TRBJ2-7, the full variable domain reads VTLLEQNPRWRLVPRGQAVNLRCILKNSQYPWMSWYQQDLQKQLQWLFTLRSPGDKEVKSLPGADYLATRVTDTELRLQVANMSQGRTLYCTCSAEDTYEQYFGPGTRLTVL.

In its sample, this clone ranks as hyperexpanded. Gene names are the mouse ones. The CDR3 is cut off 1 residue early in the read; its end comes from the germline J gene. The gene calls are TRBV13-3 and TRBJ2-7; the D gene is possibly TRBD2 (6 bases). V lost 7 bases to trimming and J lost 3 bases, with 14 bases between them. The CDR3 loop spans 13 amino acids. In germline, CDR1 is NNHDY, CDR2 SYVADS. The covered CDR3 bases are TGTGCCAGCGGTGGGACTTCCAACTATGAACAGTAC. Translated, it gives CASGGTSNYEQY. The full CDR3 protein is CASGGTSNYEQYF.

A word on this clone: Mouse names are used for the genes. The CDR3 loop is CASGQGGAETLYF. Incomplete CDR3 DNA: TGTGCAAGCGGACAGGGGGGTGCAGAAACGCTGTAT. The chain has TRBV16 and TRBJ2-3; 10 bases agree with TRBD1. The read stops 1 residue short of the end of the CDR3; the missing end is completed from the germline J gene. The CDR3 has 13 residues. Germline CDR1 and CDR2: SGHSA and FRNQAP. After removal of 8 bases from V and 1 base from J, the junction contained 0 bases not matched to a gene.

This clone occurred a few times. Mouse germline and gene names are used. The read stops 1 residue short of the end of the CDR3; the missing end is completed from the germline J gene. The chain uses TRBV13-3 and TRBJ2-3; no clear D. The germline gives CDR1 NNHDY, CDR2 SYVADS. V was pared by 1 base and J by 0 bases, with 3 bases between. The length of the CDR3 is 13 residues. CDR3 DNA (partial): TGTGCCAGCAGTGATAGGAGTGCAGAAACGCTGTAT. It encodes CASSDRSAETLY. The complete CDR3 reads CASSDRSAETLYF.

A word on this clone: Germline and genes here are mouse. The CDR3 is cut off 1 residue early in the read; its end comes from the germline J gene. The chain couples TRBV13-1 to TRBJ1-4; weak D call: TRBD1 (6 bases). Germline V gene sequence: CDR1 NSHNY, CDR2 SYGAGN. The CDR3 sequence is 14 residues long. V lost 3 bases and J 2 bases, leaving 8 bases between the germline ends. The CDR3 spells CASSGGQSNERLFF. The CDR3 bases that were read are TGTGCCAGCAGTGGGGGACAATCCAACGAAAGATTATTT.

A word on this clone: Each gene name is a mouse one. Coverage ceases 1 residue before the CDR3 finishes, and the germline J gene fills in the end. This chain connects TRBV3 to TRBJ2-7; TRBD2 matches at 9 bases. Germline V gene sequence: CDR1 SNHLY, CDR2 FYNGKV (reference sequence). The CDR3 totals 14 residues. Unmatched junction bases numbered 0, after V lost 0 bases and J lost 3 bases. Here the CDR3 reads CASSLALGGYEQYF. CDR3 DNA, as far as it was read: TGTGCCAGCAGCTTAGCACTGGGGGGCTATGAACAGTAC.

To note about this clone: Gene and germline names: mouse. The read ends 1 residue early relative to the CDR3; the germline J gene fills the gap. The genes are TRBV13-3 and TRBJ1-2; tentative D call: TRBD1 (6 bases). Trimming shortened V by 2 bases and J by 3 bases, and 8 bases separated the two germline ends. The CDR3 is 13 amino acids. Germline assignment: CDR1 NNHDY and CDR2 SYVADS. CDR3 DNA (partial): TGTGCCAGCAGTGACACAGGGTACTCCGACTACACC. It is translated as CASSDTGYSDYT. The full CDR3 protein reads CASSDTGYSDYTF.

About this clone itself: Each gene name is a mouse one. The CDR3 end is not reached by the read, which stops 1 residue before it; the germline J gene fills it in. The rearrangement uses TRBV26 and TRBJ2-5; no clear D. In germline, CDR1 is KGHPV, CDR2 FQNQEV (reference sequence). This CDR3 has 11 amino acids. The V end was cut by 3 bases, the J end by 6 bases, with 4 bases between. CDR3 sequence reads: CASSLRDTQYF. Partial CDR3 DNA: TGTGCCAGCAGTCTCCGGGACACCCAGTAC.

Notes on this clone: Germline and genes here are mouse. The CDR3 sequence: CAWSLPGGNTGQLYF. The part of the CDR3 DNA that was read is TGTGCCTGGAGTCTCCCTGGGGGCAACACCGGGCAGCTCTAC. V is TRBV31 and J is TRBJ2-2, with D tentatively TRBD2 (7 bases). The read ends 1 residue before the CDR3 terminus; that terminus is restored from the germline J gene. The CDR3 covers 15 residues. Trimming left V 0 bases short and J 2 bases short, with 10 bases between. Germline V gives CDR1 GKSSPN, CDR2 SITVG.

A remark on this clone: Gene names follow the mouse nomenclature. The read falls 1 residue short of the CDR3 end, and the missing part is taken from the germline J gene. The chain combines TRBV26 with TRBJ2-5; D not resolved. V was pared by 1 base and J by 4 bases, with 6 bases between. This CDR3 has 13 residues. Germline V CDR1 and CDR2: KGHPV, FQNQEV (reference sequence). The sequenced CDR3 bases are TGTGCCAGCAGTCTGTATAGGGAAGACACCCAGTAC. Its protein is CASSLYREDTQY. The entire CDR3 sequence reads CASSLYREDTQYF.

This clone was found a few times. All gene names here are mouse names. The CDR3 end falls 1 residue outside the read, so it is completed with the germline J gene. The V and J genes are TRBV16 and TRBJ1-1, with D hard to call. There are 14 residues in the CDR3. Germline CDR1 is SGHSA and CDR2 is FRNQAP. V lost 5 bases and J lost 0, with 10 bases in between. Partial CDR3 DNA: TGTGCAAGCAGCCCCGAAGGTCCAAACACAGAAGTCTTC. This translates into CASSPEGPNTEVF. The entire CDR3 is CASSPEGPNTEVFF.